These 32 T cell receptor beta chains originate from one sample sequenced in a study of post-analysis software for immune sequencing data. Each TCR beta cDNA library carried unique molecular identifiers. TCRdb re-called the PCR reads with MiXCR, one entry per CDR3 protein. The table lists more than 500,000 distinct CDR3 sequences, under 40% of them singletons. Study-wide points: Controls showed lower frequencies than patients for roughly 5 TRBV segments, and TRBV5-6, TRBV5-1 and TRBV20-1 were among these.

What these receptors recognize is not known. The sample consisted of blood. Receptors were obtained from a girl between 2 and 17 years old with multiple sclerosis.

The rearrangement links TRBV4-1 to TRBJ1-2; TRBD1 is a possible D gene (5 bases). The CDR3 has 14 amino acids. Trimming removed 4 bases at V and 1 base at J, with 10 bases between. CDR1 is MGHRA, CDR2 YSYEKL, per germline. In DNA form, the CDR3 reads TGCGCCAGCAGCCCCTGGGGGGATAACTATGGCTACACCTTC. Residues: CASSPWGDNYGYTF.

This rearrangement joins TRBV20-1 to TRBJ2-5, with 10 bases matching TRBD2. V trimming: 0 bases; J trimming: 5 bases; junction bases outside the gene matches: 3. CDR1 is DFQATT and CDR2 is SNEGSKA in the germline V gene (reference sequence). The CDR3 totals 14 residues. DNA of the CDR3: TGCAGTGCTAGAGAAGGAGCGGGGGGGGAGACCCAGTACTTC. Translating gives CSAREGAGGETQYF.

This clonotype was observed a few times. The J gene is TRBJ2-1, the V gene TRBV29-1; perhaps TRBD1 as D (6 bases). Trimming removed 5 bases at V and 10 bases at J, with 12 bases between. Germline V gene lookup returns CDR1 SQVTM and CDR2 ANQGSEA. The CDR3 is 11 residues long. The CDR3 is CSVLRGWEQFF. The CDR3 DNA reads as TGCAGCGTTCTTAGGGGGTGGGAGCAGTTCTTC.

The CDR3 nucleotides are TGTGCCAGCAGTTACTCGGGGTTAGGGGTAAGCAATCAGCCCCAGCATTTT. It is translated as CASSYSGLGVSNQPQHF. The gene calls are TRBV6-6 and TRBJ1-5; possibly TRBD1 for D (5 bases). The germline V gene has CDR1 MNHNY and CDR2 SVGAGI (reference sequence). The CDR3 spans 17 residues. Trimming took off 0 bases at V and 1 base at J, with 13 bases between the two ends.

This clonotype was seen only a few times. The rearrangement links TRBV20-1 to TRBJ2-3; the D gene is possibly TRBD2 (7 bases). CDR3 length: 16 residues. Trimming shortened V by 6 bases and J by 5 bases, and 24 bases separated the two germline ends. Per the germline V gene, CDR1 is DFQATT and CDR2 is SNEGSKA (reference sequence). In nucleotides, the CDR3 is TGCAGTGCCCCCCGGGGCCGGGGGGCTGGAATAGATACGCAGTATTTT. This gives the protein CSAPRGRGAGIDTQYF.

This clonotype has only a few counts. This chain uses TRBV9 with TRBJ1-1; no clear D. Looked up from germline, CDR1 is SGDLS and CDR2 is YYNGEE. Trimming removed 4 bases from V and 1 base from J, with 11 bases in between. The CDR3 sequence is 14 residues long. CDR3: CASSPGNPNTEAFF. Here the CDR3 DNA reads TGTGCCAGCAGCCCGGGGAATCCGAACACTGAAGCTTTCTTT.

The chain has TRBV2 and TRBJ2-4; TRBD1 matches at 11 bases. CDR3 length: 15 amino acids. The germline CDR1 and CDR2 sequences are SNHLY and FYNNEI. V dropped 5 bases and J dropped 7; count of bases not matched to a gene: 7. As DNA, the CDR3 is TGTGCCAGCAGTCGGACTCGGGACAGGGGGAACATTCAGTACTTC. Protein sequence: CASSRTRDRGNIQYF.

This clonotype was recorded a few times. The rearrangement uses TRBV29-1 and TRBJ2-1, with a weak D call TRBD2 (6 bases). Germline CDR1 is SQVTM and CDR2 is ANQGSEA. The V end was cut by 3 bases, the J end by 1 base, with 16 bases between. The CDR3 has 16 amino acids. The CDR3 DNA follows: TGCAGCGTTGATTTGGCAGGAGCGGGTTCCTACAATGAGCAGTTCTTC. Residues: CSVDLAGAGSYNEQFF.

This clonotype was found a few times. The chain joins TRBV6-2 or TRBV6-3 to TRBJ2-3, with TRBD1 as a possible D gene (5 bases). The V end was cut by 5 bases, the J end by 6 bases, with 18 bases between. The CDR3 spans 15 residues. Germline V gene data show CDR1 as MNHEY and CDR2 as SVGEGT. The CDR3 DNA sequence: TGTGCCAGCAGTCCCGCACGGAAAGGGGTTGATACGCAGTATTTT. Amino acids: CASSPARKGVDTQYF.

The V gene is TRBV29-1, the J gene TRBJ2-1; 9 bases line up with TRBD2. This CDR3 comprises 14 residues. V shed 4 bases, J shed 7 bases, and the junction held 8 bases outside the gene matches. Germline V gives CDR1 SQVTM, CDR2 ANQGSEA. This chain's CDR3 is CSVGQRGVGNEQFF. In nucleotides, the CDR3 is TGCAGCGTTGGTCAGCGGGGGGTCGGGAATGAGCAGTTCTTC.

The chain couples TRBV5-1 to TRBJ1-2; maybe TRBD1 (6 bases). Trimming took off 3 bases at V and 4 bases at J, with 13 bases between the two ends. The CDR3 spans 14 residues. Germline loops: CDR1 SGHRS, CDR2 YFSETQ. In nucleotides, the CDR3 is TGCGCCAGCAGCTGGGGGGCAGTCTTCTATGGCTACACCTTC. Translating it yields CASSWGAVFYGYTF.

A few counts support this clonotype. V and J are TRBV7-3 and TRBJ2-3; 9 bases are shared with TRBD2. This CDR3 contains 16 residues. The germline V gene encodes CDR1 SGHTA and CDR2 FQGTGA. V gave up 4 bases and J gave up 0 bases; unmatched junction bases: 5. The CDR3 DNA is TGTGCCAGCAGCTCCCGAGCGGGGGGAAGCACAGATACGCAGTATTTT. Its protein product is CASSSRAGGSTDTQYF. The full variable domain, completed using reference TRBV7-3 and TRBJ2-3, is GAGVSQTPSNKVTEKGKYVELRCDPISGHTALYWYRQSLGQGPEFLIYFQGTGAADDSGLPNDRFFAVRPEGSVSTLKIQRTERGDSAVYLCASSSRAGGSTDTQYFGPGTRLTVL.

This clonotype was recorded a few times. The chain combines TRBV12-3 or TRBV12-4 with TRBJ2-3; TRBD1 might be the D (6 bases). V dropped 7 bases and J dropped 6 bases, with 14 bases sitting between them. The CDR3 consists of 13 residues. This CDR3 reads CASTIGTSDTQYF. In DNA form, the CDR3 reads TGTGCCAGCACCATAGGGACATCTGATACGCAGTATTTT.

This clonotype was recorded once. The rearrangement uses TRBV5-4 and TRBJ2-3; D is ambiguous. The V gene lost 1 base and the J gene lost 5 bases, with 14 bases spanning the gap. This CDR3 comprises 15 residues. The V gene's germline CDR1 is SGHNT and CDR2 YYREEE (reference sequence). As DNA, the CDR3 is TGTGCCAGCAGCTTGCTAGGCCTCTCACGAGATACGCAGTATTTT. Protein sequence: CASSLLGLSRDTQYF.

The chain couples TRBV6-1 to TRBJ2-1; possible D gene TRBD1, 5 bases. The V end was cut by 6 bases, the J end by 8 bases, with 20 bases between. Looked up from germline, CDR1 is MNHNS and CDR2 is SASEGT. The CDR3 runs to 15 residues. The CDR3 coding sequence is TGTGCCAGCAGGCTGACAGAGACCTTCTTCCATGAGCAGTTCTTC. Amino acids: CASRLTETFFHEQFF.

This clonotype has a handful of counts. The chain has TRBV20-1 and TRBJ2-3; a weak D match, TRBD2 (6 bases). This CDR3 contains 17 residues. The germline gives CDR1 DFQATT, CDR2 SNEGSKA (reference sequence). Trimming removed 0 bases from V and 2 bases from J, with 18 bases in between. The DNA for the CDR3 is TGCAGTGCTAGAGATCGTGAAACTAGCCTCCTCACAGATACGCAGTATTTT. Translation gives CSARDRETSLLTDTQYF.

This clonotype appeared many times. The chain couples TRBV6-5 to TRBJ2-1; possibly TRBD2 for D (5 bases). Trimming removed 7 bases at V and 6 bases at J, with 13 bases between. This CDR3 contains 13 residues. Germline lookup yields CDR1 MNHEY and CDR2 SVGAGI. As DNA, the CDR3 is TGTGCCAGCATGCGCTTGGACTCCAATGAGCAGTTCTTC. Translation: CASMRLDSNEQFF.

This clonotype was seen a few times. The V call is TRBV5-5, the J call TRBJ1-2; 10 nucleotides agree with TRBD1. The J segment lost 2 bases and the V segment lost 2 bases, leaving 12 bases of the junction unmatched. The germline CDR1 and CDR2 sequences are SGHKS and YYEKEE (reference sequence). This CDR3 region has 18 residues. CDR3: CASSFTGTGEGQNYGYTF. The CDR3 DNA reads TGTGCCAGCAGCTTCACCGGGACAGGGGAAGGGCAAAACTATGGCTACACCTTC. Complete variable domain (other parts from reference TRBV5-5 and TRBJ1-2): DAGVTQSPTHLIKTRGQQVTLRCSPISGHKSVSWYQQVLGQGPQFIFQYYEKEERGRGNFPDRFSARQFPNYSSELNVNALLLGDSALYLCASSFTGTGEGQNYGYTFGSGTRLTVV.

The J gene is TRBJ2-3, the V gene TRBV2; perhaps TRBD1 as D (5 bases). V was pared by 7 bases and J by 3 bases, with 11 bases between. CDR1 and CDR2 (germline): SNHLY, FYNNEI. The CDR3 extends over 13 amino acids. The CDR3 coding sequence is TGTGCCAGCAAGGCCGACAGTACAGATACGCAGTATTTT. This gives the protein CASKADSTDTQYF.

The V and J genes are TRBV11-3 and TRBJ2-3, with 10 nucleotides matching TRBD2. The CDR3 consists of 15 residues. The trim removed 5 bases at V and 6 bases at J, leaving 8 bases unmatched. In germline, CDR1 is SGHNT, CDR2 YENEEA. The CDR3 spells CASSLSGGTQDTQYF. CDR3 nucleotides: TGTGCCAGCAGCCTTAGCGGGGGGACCCAGGATACGCAGTATTTT.

A single count supports this clonotype. The rearrangement joins TRBV11-2 to TRBJ2-7; 8 nucleotides line up with TRBD2. From germline, CDR1 is SGHAT and CDR2 FQNNGV. V dropped 1 base and J dropped 5; count of bases not matched to a gene: 7. The CDR3 is made up of 15 amino acids. The CDR3 loop reads CASSLVGAGADEQYF. CDR3 nucleotides: TGTGCCAGCAGCTTAGTCGGAGCGGGAGCTGACGAGCAGTACTTC.

The CDR3 spells CASGSTGASYNEQFF. Written as DNA, the CDR3 is TGTGCTAGTGGTTCGACAGGCGCCTCCTACAATGAGCAGTTCTTC. The V and J genes are TRBV12-5 and TRBJ2-1; maybe TRBD1 (6 bases). Per germline, CDR1 LGHNT and CDR2 FRNRAP. CDR3 length: 15 residues. Trimming shortened V by 4 bases and J by 0 bases, and 10 bases separated the two germline ends.

There are many counts of this clonotype. The chain employs TRBV12-3 or TRBV12-4 and TRBJ2-7; D unclear. The V and J ends lost 2 bases and 6 bases respectively, with 11 bases between them. The CDR3 extends over 13 amino acids. The CDR3 coding sequence is TGTGCCAGCAGTTTACAGGCAATGAGCGAGCAGTACTTC. This encodes CASSLQAMSEQYF.

This rearrangement joins TRBV20-1 to TRBJ1-5; no clear D. The CDR3 totals 12 residues. The V end lost 4 bases, the J end lost 11 bases, and 15 bases lay between the germline ends. CDR1 DFQATT and CDR2 SNEGSKA come from the germline V gene (reference sequence). The CDR3 reads CSAILLGSTQHF. The CDR3, as DNA: TGCAGTGCTATCCTGCTAGGGAGCACCCAGCATTTT.

The V gene is TRBV20-1, the J gene TRBJ1-1, with D maybe TRBD1 (5 bases). Germline lookup yields CDR1 DFQATT and CDR2 SNEGSKA (reference sequence). Deletions cut 1 base from V and 0 bases from J, with 9 bases between. CDR3 length: 14 amino acids. CDR3: CSARAGRMNTEAFF. The CDR3 region has the DNA TGCAGTGCTAGAGCGGGACGGATGAACACTGAAGCTTTCTTT.

The rearrangement links TRBV29-1 to TRBJ1-4; 7 nucleotides match TRBD1. Unmatched junction bases numbered 6, after V lost 2 bases and J lost 0 bases. The CDR3 is made up of 16 amino acids. Germline V CDR1 and CDR2: SQVTM, ANQGSEA. The CDR3 loop is CSVEIGQATTNEKLFF. DNA for the CDR3: TGCAGCGTTGAAATAGGACAGGCTACAACTAATGAAAAACTGTTTTTT.

The J gene is TRBJ2-5, the V gene TRBV6-5; 8 positions agree with TRBD1. Germline values: CDR1 MNHEY, CDR2 SVGAGI. CDR3 length: 13 residues. Unmatched junction bases numbered 3, after V lost 5 bases and J lost 4 bases. The CDR3 DNA reads TGTGCCAGCAGTCAGGGGGCCCGAGAGACCCAGTACTTC. This sequence encodes CASSQGARETQYF.

This clonotype has only a few counts. V and J are TRBV3-1 and TRBJ1-6; D gene ambiguous. There are 14 residues in the CDR3. V was trimmed by 2 bases and J by 7 bases, leaving 9 bases between them. Germline CDR1 LGHDT, CDR2 YNNKEL (reference sequence). CDR3 DNA: TGTGCCAGCAGCCAAAGGGCTGGGAATTCACCCCTCCACTTT. It yields the protein CASSQRAGNSPLHF.

This clonotype has a handful of counts. V gene TRBV28 combines with J gene TRBJ1-5; D gene unclear. V lost 6 bases, J lost 2 bases, and 2 bases lay in between. This CDR3 is 11 amino acids long. CDR1 and CDR2 (germline): MDHEN, SYDVKM. CDR3 nucleotide sequence: TGTGCCAGCAGCGGCAATCAGCCCCAGCATTTT. This codes for CASSGNQPQHF.

This clonotype was found a few times. V is TRBV14 and J is TRBJ2-1; D is undetermined. Germline loops: CDR1 SGHDN, CDR2 FVKESK. There are 15 residues in the CDR3. V lost 4 bases and J lost 4, with 14 bases in between. The CDR3 loop is CASSPQQKKYNEQFF. DNA of the CDR3: TGTGCCAGCAGCCCTCAGCAGAAGAAGTACAATGAGCAGTTCTTC. The entire variable domain, with the rest obtained from reference TRBV14 and TRBJ2-1, is as follows: EAGVTQFPSHSVIEKGQTVTLRCDPISGHDNLYWYRRVMGKEIKFLLHFVKESKQDESGMPNNRFLAERTGGTYSTLKVQPAELEDSGVYFCASSPQQKKYNEQFFGPGTRLTVL.

This clonotype occurred a few times. The chain recombines TRBV6-2 or TRBV6-3 with TRBJ2-4, with TRBD2 matching 9 bases. The CDR3 contains 17 residues. Germline lookup yields CDR1 MNHEY and CDR2 SVGEGT. J gave up 0 bases and V 6 bases, and 9 bases lay outside the gene matches. The CDR3 spells CASRSSGGLLAKNIQYF. CDR3 sequence (DNA): TGTGCCAGCAGAAGTAGCGGGGGCTTATTAGCCAAAAACATTCAGTACTTC.

This clonotype has just a few counts. The V call is TRBV4-1, the J call TRBJ1-1; tentative D call: TRBD1 (5 bases). This CDR3 has 15 residues. The germline CDR1 and CDR2 sequences are MGHRA and YSYEKL. Trimming cost V 0 bases and J 6 bases, with 14 bases left between them. The CDR3 region has the DNA TGCGCCAGCAGCCAAGATCTCGGGGGGGTCTCTGAAGCTTTCTTT. It yields the protein CASSQDLGGVSEAFF.